This T cell receptor beta chain was retrieved from a study of graft-versus-host responses after intestinal transplantation. Whole-study context: Tacrolimus plus steroids were given to all recipients for around three years, preceded by anti-thymocyte globulin induction.

Germline loops: CDR1 SGDLS, CDR2 YYNGEE. The ends were cut back, 3 bases at V and 13 bases at J, with 19 bases in the middle. The CDR3 is made up of 13 amino acids. TCRdb's copy holds only in-frame clones and misses some; the assay was immunoSEQ multiplex PCR. The sample holds 71,000 or so clones, less than 95% seen once. As concerns this clone: No antigen is known for it.

The receptor's source is a human donor who received an intestinal transplant. The sequenced sample was unstimulated CD8+ T cells sorted from spleen or lymph node cells, obtained before intestinal transplant. V gene TRBV9 combines with J gene TRBJ1-2; D possibly corresponds to TRBD1 (5 bases). CDR3 amino acids: CASSARGSMVSTF. CDR3 DNA: TGTGCCAGCAGCGCCCGGGGGAGTATGGTGAGCACCTTC.